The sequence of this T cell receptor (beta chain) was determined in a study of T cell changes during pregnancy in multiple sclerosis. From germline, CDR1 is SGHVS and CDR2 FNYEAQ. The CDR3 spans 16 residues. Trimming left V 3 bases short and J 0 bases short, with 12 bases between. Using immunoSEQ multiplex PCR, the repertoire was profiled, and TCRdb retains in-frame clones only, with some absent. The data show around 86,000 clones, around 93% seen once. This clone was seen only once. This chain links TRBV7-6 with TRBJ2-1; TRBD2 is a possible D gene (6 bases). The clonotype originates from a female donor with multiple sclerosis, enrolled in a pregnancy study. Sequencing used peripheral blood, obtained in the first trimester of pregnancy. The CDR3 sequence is CASSFDSGFSYNEQFF. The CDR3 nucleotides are TGTGCCAGCAGCTTTGATAGCGGTTTCTCCTACAATGAGCAGTTCTTC.